Listed below are T cell receptor beta chains from one sample, sequenced in a study of OX40 agonist ivuxolimab in advanced cancers. The protocol was immunoSEQ multiplex PCR, while the TCRdb copy is restricted to in-frame clones and leaves out a portion. The table has about 77,000 clones, 65% to 90% seen once. This material consisted of CD4+ or CD8+ T cells sorted from blood, taken in a trial of the OX40 agonist ivuxolimab. All receptors come from an adult with an advanced solid tumor such as melanoma, head and neck, liver or kidney cancer. CDR3s include the opening cysteine and the closing phenylalanine or tryptophan. The D gene is left open where the match is weak. Clone size is shown for a subset of rows, as once, few, many or a class of expanded clone.

>TRBD1|few|TRBJ1-1|TRBV19
CASSSQGVGTEAFF
TGTGCCAGTAGTAGCCAGGGGGTTGGCACTGAAGCTTTCTTT
>TRBD1|.|TRBJ1-3|TRBV6-1
CASSGTGVSSGNTIYF
TGTGCCAGCAGTGGCACAGGGGTAAGCTCTGGAAACACCATATATTTT
>.|.|TRBJ1-5|TRBV2
CASRAQGLRNQPQHF
TGTGCCAGCAGGGCCCAGGGGTTGCGGAATCAGCCCCAGCATTTT
>TRBD1|.|TRBJ1-2|TRBV28
CASSQSADRTYYGYTF
TGTGCCAGCAGTCAATCGGCGGACAGGACCTACTATGGCTACACCTTC
>TRBD1|.|TRBJ1-1|TRBV6-1
CASSEQGLNTEAFF
TGTGCCAGCAGCGAACAGGGGTTGAACACTGAAGCTTTCTTT
>.|.|TRBJ2-3|TRBV5-5
CASRSSTDTQYF
TGTGCCAGCAGAAGTAGCACAGATACGCAGTATTTT
>.|.|TRBJ2-5|TRBV6-6
CASRDTQETQYF
TGTGCCAGCAGGGATACCCAAGAGACCCAGTACTTC
>.|.|TRBJ1-4|TRBV13
CASSLRPAVEKLFF
TGTGCCAGCAGCCTCCGCCCGGCGGTGGAAAAACTGTTTTTT
>.|.|TRBJ1-5|TRBV4-3
CASSRSSRGGQPQHF
TGCGCCAGCAGCCGATCCTCCCGTGGGGGGCAGCCCCAGCATTTT
>.|.|TRBJ2-7|TRBV18
CASSPPTTDSEQYF
TGTGCCAGCTCACCACCAACTACGGACAGCGAGCAGTACTTC
>TRBD2|.|TRBJ2-1|TRBV5-1
CASSAGLAGGSSYNEQFF
TGCGCCAGCAGCGCGGGACTAGCGGGGGGCAGCTCCTACAATGAGCAGTTCTTC
>.|.|TRBJ1-2|TRBV14
CASSQRGQTNYGYTF
TGTGCCAGCAGCCAACGAGGACAGACTAACTATGGCTACACCTTC
>.|.|TRBJ1-1|TRBV11-2
CASSLKPPGSAWEFTEAFF
TGTGCCAGCAGCTTAAAACCCCCTGGCTCTGCATGGGAATTCACTGAAGCTTTCTTT
>.|.|TRBJ1-1|TRBV27
CASSSANTEAFF
TGTGCCAGCAGTTCAGCGAACACTGAAGCTTTCTTT
>TRBD1|.|TRBJ1-3|TRBV7-9
CASSPQGASGNTIYF
TGTGCCAGCAGCCCACAGGGGGCGAGCGGAAACACCATATATTTT
>TRBD1|.|TRBJ1-4|TRBV27
CASSSDREVKKLFF
TGTGCCAGCAGCTCGGACAGGGAGGTTAAAAAACTGTTTTTT
>.|.|TRBJ1-1|TRBV5-1
CASSLVGNLNTEAFF
TGCGCCAGCAGCTTGGTAGGGAATTTGAACACTGAAGCTTTCTTT
>.|.|TRBJ1-1|TRBV7-3
CASSRDRNTEAFF
TGTGCCAGCAGCCGGGACCGCAACACTGAAGCTTTCTTT
>.|.|TRBJ2-5|TRBV2
CASGGTIQETQYF
TGTGCCAGCGGCGGGACAATCCAAGAGACCCAGTACTTC
>TRBD1|.|TRBJ1-2|TRBV10-3
CAISGGQDYGYTF
TGTGCCATCAGTGGGGGACAGGACTATGGCTACACCTTC
>.|.|TRBJ1-1|TRBV2
CASSAAGMNTEAFF
TGTGCCAGCAGTGCCGCCGGGATGAACACTGAAGCTTTCTTT
>.|.|TRBJ1-5|TRBV9
CASSVGTLNNQPQHF
TGTGCCAGCAGCGTTGGAACACTAAACAATCAGCCCCAGCATTTT
>.|.|TRBJ1-6|TRBV6-1
CASRGTDTYNSPLHF
TGTGCCAGCAGGGGAACAGACACATATAATTCACCCCTCCACTTT
>.|.|TRBJ2-3|TRBV19
CASMGQSTDTQYF
TGTGCCAGTATGGGCCAAAGCACAGATACGCAGTATTTT
>.|.|TRBJ1-4|TRBV7-9
CASSLEGQKLFF
TGTGCCAGCAGCTTAGAGGGACAAAAACTGTTTTTT
>TRBD1|.|TRBJ2-5|TRBV5-4
CASSSGQGAGQETQYF
TGTGCCAGCAGCTCGGGACAGGGGGCTGGCCAAGAGACCCAGTACTTC
>.|.|TRBJ1-5|TRBV19
CASSMRAGPYSNQPQHF
TGTGCCAGTAGTATGAGAGCGGGCCCTTATAGCAATCAGCCCCAGCATTTT
>.|.|TRBJ1-4|TRBV30
CAWRGRGGEKLFF
TGTGCCTGGAGAGGGAGGGGCGGTGAAAAACTGTTTTTT
>.|.|TRBJ1-4|TRBV30
CAWSVSAQGNEKLFF
TGTGCCTGGAGTGTATCTGCCCAGGGGAATGAAAAACTGTTTTTT
>.|.|TRBJ2-7|TRBV5-8
CASLPPPEHEQYF
TGTGCCAGCCTCCCCCCCCCGGAGCACGAGCAGTACTTC
>TRBD1|.|TRBJ1-2|TRBV6-1
CATTGTGASYTF
TGTGCCACTACCGGGACAGGGGCTAGCTACACCTTC
>.|.|TRBJ1-5|TRBV7-9
CASSPQGSGGNQPQHF
TGTGCCAGCAGCCCGCAGGGCTCGGGGGGCAATCAGCCCCAGCATTTT
>TRBD1|.|TRBJ2-7|TRBV7-6
CASSLSGQGRNEQYF
TGTGCCAGCAGCTTAAGTGGACAGGGGAGGAACGAGCAGTACTTC
>TRBD1|.|TRBJ1-4|TRBV6-1
CASSERQGPNEKLFF
TGTGCCAGCAGTGAGAGACAGGGCCCAAATGAAAAACTGTTTTTT
>.|.|TRBJ2-3|TRBV18
CASSPPMGASTDTQYF
TGTGCCAGCTCACCACCGATGGGGGCTAGCACAGATACGCAGTATTTT
>.|.|TRBJ2-4|TRBV5-4
CASSFSRQPSDIQYF
TGTGCCAGCAGCTTTTCTAGACAACCAAGTGACATTCAGTACTTC
>.|once|TRBJ1-6|TRBV11-2
CASSSAGYSPLHF
TGTGCCAGCAGCTCCGCAGGGTATTCACCCCTCCACTTT
>.|.|TRBJ2-5|TRBV6-6
CASSSRGREETQYF
TGTGCCAGCAGTTCGAGGGGTAGGGAGGAGACCCAGTACTTC
>.|.|TRBJ1-1|TRBV11-2
CASSYGGRLNTEAFF
TGTGCCAGCAGCTACGGCGGCCGGTTGAACACTGAAGCTTTCTTT
>.|.|TRBJ1-4|TRBV5-1
CASSLVGNEKLFF
TGCGCCAGCAGCTTGGTAGGGAATGAAAAACTGTTTTTT
>.|.|TRBJ2-7|TRBV6-6
CASSPVRDEQYF
TGTGCCAGCAGCCCTGTAAGGGACGAGCAGTACTTC
>TRBD1|.|TRBJ2-7|TRBV30
CAWSRSGGQGVYEQYF
TGTGCCTGGAGTAGAAGTGGAGGACAGGGTGTTTACGAGCAGTACTTC